This is a list of T cell receptor beta chains from one sample in a study of T cell responses to AZD1222 COVID-19 vaccine. Clones were sequenced by immunoSEQ multiplex PCR, and TCRdb holds only the in-frame ones, with some missing. The top ten clones hold around 8% of a sample with 110,000 to 150,000 clones, approximately 83% of them seen once. The input for sequencing was peripheral blood, taken on day 0 of AZD1222 vaccination. The source is an adult in good health. Both conserved end residues are part of each CDR3. A D gene is named only where the DNA matches it firmly. Some rows have no size entry. The others give once, few or many, or a class for an expanded clone.

d_gene | abundance | j_gene | v_gene | len | CDR3nt | CDR3aa
NA | NA | TRBJ1-1 | TRBV5-1 | 16 | TGCGCCAGCAGCTGGGCGGCAGGGACGGTTGGGACTGAAGCTTTCTTT | CASSWAAGTVGTEAFF
NA | few | TRBJ2-4 | TRBV5-1 | 14 | TGCGCCAGCAGCTCGGGGCCAGAGATAAACATTCAGTACTTC | CASSSGPEINIQYF
TRBD2 | few | TRBJ2-5 | TRBV27 | 15 | TGTGCCAGCAGCCCTTATAGCGGGGATCAAGAGACCCAGTACTTC | CASSPYSGDQETQYF
TRBD1 | NA | TRBJ2-2 | TRBV5-1 | 16 | TGCGCCAGTCGAGTCGGGACAGGGGGCCCCTCCGGGGAGCTGTTTTTT | CASRVGTGGPSGELFF
TRBD1 | NA | TRBJ1-5 | TRBV7-2 | 18 | TGTGCCAGCAGCGCAGGGACAGCGCCGCACTATAGCAATCAGCCCCAGCATTTT | CASSAGTAPHYSNQPQHF
TRBD1 | NA | TRBJ1-4 | TRBV7-2 | 13 | TGTGCCAGCAGCGCTGACAGGGGACTCGGACTGTTTTTT | CASSADRGLGLFF
NA | NA | TRBJ2-2 | TRBV10-1 | 14 | TGCGCCAGCAGTGAGAGTGTGAGCCCCGGGGAGCTGTTTTTT | CASSESVSPGELFF
TRBD1 | NA | TRBJ1-4 | TRBV6-6 | 16 | TGTGCCAGCAGTTACAAGGGACAGGCCAGTAATGAATCTGGGTTTTTT | CASSYKGQASNESGFF
NA | few | TRBJ2-7 | TRBV28 | 12 | TGTGCCAGCAGTTGGGGAAGCTACGAGCAGTACTTC | CASSWGSYEQYF
TRBD2 | NA | TRBJ2-1 | TRBV10-1 | 14 | TGCGCCAGCAGTACTAGCGGGAAATACAATGAGCAGTTCTTC | CASSTSGKYNEQFF
NA | NA | TRBJ2-7 | TRBV7-9 | 15 | TGTGCCAGCAGCTCCTCCGTGGGCCTGACCTACGAGCAGTACTTC | CASSSSVGLTYEQYF
NA | NA | TRBJ2-7 | TRBV11-2 | 15 | TGTGCCAGCAGCCGCTACGGGTCTGGGGCCTACGAGCAGTACTTC | CASSRYGSGAYEQYF
NA | NA | TRBJ2-1 | TRBV15 | 15 | TGTGCCACCAGCAGAGATCACGGAGTCGACCATGAGCAGTTCTTC | CATSRDHGVDHEQFF
NA | NA | TRBJ1-6 | TRBV6-6 | 16 | TGTGCCGGCAAAACCGGGCGAAGCTCCTATAATTCACCCCTCCACTTT | CAGKTGRSSYNSPLHF
TRBD2 | once | TRBJ2-2 | TRBV7-6 | 16 | TGTGCCAGCACCGGGACTAGCGGTTCGAACACCGGGGAGCTGTTTTTT | CASTGTSGSNTGELFF
NA | NA | TRBJ1-6 | TRBV10-1 | 13 | TGCGCCAGCAGGTTGGACGGCTATTCACCCCTCCACTTT | CASRLDGYSPLHF
NA | once | TRBJ2-3 | TRBV7-2 | 12 | TGTGCCAGCAGCTTAGCGCCAGATACGCAGTATTTT | CASSLAPDTQYF
NA | NA | TRBJ1-1 | TRBV27 | 13 | TGTGCCAGCAGTTTATGGCCCGAGGTTGAAGCTTTCTTT | CASSLWPEVEAFF
NA | NA | TRBJ1-4 | TRBV5-1 | 15 | TGCGCCAGCAGCTTTCGGAGACCAACTAATGAAAAACTGTTTTTT | CASSFRRPTNEKLFF
NA | NA | TRBJ2-3 | TRBV5-1 | 13 | TGCGCCACCTCACCTAGGGCGGGGGATACGCAGTATTTT | CATSPRAGDTQYF
NA | NA | TRBJ1-4 | TRBV7-2 | 14 | TGTGCCAGCAGCAGGGGACTCTCTAATGAAAAACTGTTTTTT | CASSRGLSNEKLFF
TRBD1 | NA | TRBJ1-2 | TRBV24-1 | 14 | TGTGCCACCAGTGATTTAGGCAGGGGGTATGGCTACACCTTC | CATSDLGRGYGYTF
NA | NA | TRBJ2-3 | TRBV5-8 | 14 | TGTGCCAGCAGCTTACGACTGATACCAGATACGCAGTATTTT | CASSLRLIPDTQYF
TRBD2 | NA | TRBJ2-1 | TRBV6-5 | 16 | TGTGCCAGCAGTTACTCAGGAGGGCTAGCGGGAGGCGAGCAGTTCTTC | CASSYSGGLAGGEQFF
NA | NA | TRBJ1-2 | TRBV15 | 14 | TGTGCCACCAGCAGAGAGACACAGGGCCAAGGCTACACCTTC | CATSRETQGQGYTF
NA | NA | TRBJ1-6 | TRBV11-2 | 14 | TGTGCCAGCGACAGAGGTTCCTATAATTCACCCCTCCACTTT | CASDRGSYNSPLHF
NA | NA | TRBJ2-1 | TRBV6-5 | 15 | TGTGCCAGCAGTTCAGGCGGGACCGGGGGAAATGAGCAGTTCTTC | CASSSGGTGGNEQFF
NA | NA | TRBJ1-2 | TRBV7-2 | 14 | TGTGCCAGCAGCCAGACCCCCGGGGACTATGGCTACACCTTC | CASSQTPGDYGYTF
TRBD1 | few | TRBJ1-1 | TRBV2 | 15 | TGTGCCAGCAGTGCCACAGGGGGAGCGAACACTGAAGCTTTCTTT | CASSATGGANTEAFF
NA | once | TRBJ1-5 | TRBV20-1 | 11 | TGCAGTGCGGGAGGGGTTCAGCCCCAGCATTTT | CSAGGVQPQHF
TRBD1 | NA | TRBJ1-6 | TRBV4-1 | 16 | TGCGCCAGCAGCCAAGAGTGGGGACAGGGCGGTTCACCCCTCCACTTT | CASSQEWGQGGSPLHF
NA | NA | TRBJ1-2 | TRBV6-4 | 15 | TGTGCCAGCAGTGAATCAAGTATGGGGATCTATGGCTACACCTTC | CASSESSMGIYGYTF
NA | many | TRBJ2-2 | TRBV18 | 14 | TGTGCCAGCCATGAGTCAGGGCTTGGCGGGGAGCTGTTTTTT | CASHESGLGGELFF
NA | NA | TRBJ2-4 | TRBV3-1/TRBV3-2 | 12 | TGTGCCAGCAGCCAGAAAGAAGTCGTTCAGTACTTC | CASSQKEVVQYF
NA | NA | TRBJ1-1 | TRBV6-5 | 14 | TGTGCCAGCACCCCGGACAGAATTAACACTGAAGCTTTCTTT | CASTPDRINTEAFF
TRBD1 | NA | TRBJ1-5 | TRBV19 | 17 | TGTGCCAGTAGTAGCCCCTGGACAGGGGGTCGGAATCAGCCCCAGCATTTT | CASSSPWTGGRNQPQHF
NA | NA | TRBJ1-2 | TRBV28 | 15 | TGTGCCAGCAGCCGCCCGGACGCCAACCTCTATGGCTACACCTTC | CASSRPDANLYGYTF
TRBD2 | NA | TRBJ2-7 | TRBV19 | 17 | TGTGCCAGTAGTCTCCCACTACTAGCGGGGGCCTCTAACGAGCAGTACTTC | CASSLPLLAGASNEQYF
NA | NA | TRBJ2-7 | TRBV29-1 | 13 | TGCAGCGTTTCAAGCAAGACCAGGGACGAGCAGTACTTC | CSVSSKTRDEQYF
NA | NA | TRBJ1-1 | TRBV9 | 13 | TGTGCCAGCAGCGACCCTCCAGGCACTGAAGCTTTCTTT | CASSDPPGTEAFF
TRBD1 | NA | TRBJ2-1 | TRBV7-9 | 15 | TGTGCCAGCAGCTTAGCGCAGGGACAGTACAATGAGCAGTTCTTC | CASSLAQGQYNEQFF
TRBD2 | NA | TRBJ2-3 | TRBV7-2 | 15 | TGTGCCAGCAGCTTCGGGGGAGGGAACACAGATACGCAGTATTTT | CASSFGGGNTDTQYF
TRBD2 | NA | TRBJ2-7 | TRBV3-1/TRBV3-2 | 14 | TGTGCCAGCAGCAGAGCGGGAGTTCTGTACGAGCAGTACTTC | CASSRAGVLYEQYF
NA | NA | TRBJ2-1 | TRBV18 | 17 | TGTGCCAGCTCACTACCCCTTTGGGAAAGCTCCTACAATGAGCAGTTCTTC | CASSLPLWESSYNEQFF
NA | NA | TRBJ1-5 | TRBV7-8 | 13 | TGTGCCAGCAGCTTTAGTAGCAATCAGCCCCAGCATTTT | CASSFSSNQPQHF
TRBD1 | NA | TRBJ2-6 | TRBV5-1 | 17 | TGCGCCAGCAGCTTGGGGACAGGGGTCTCTGGGGCCAACGTCCTGACTTTC | CASSLGTGVSGANVLTF
NA | NA | TRBJ1-1 | TRBV4-1 | 12 | TGCGCCAGCAGCCAACAAGGCACTGAAGCTTTCTTT | CASSQQGTEAFF
NA | NA | TRBJ1-5 | TRBV4-1 | 16 | TGCGCCAGCAGCCAAGAGACCGGCTATAGCAATCAGCCCCAGCATTTT | CASSQETGYSNQPQHF
NA | NA | TRBJ1-5 | TRBV5-6 | 15 | TGTGCCAGCAGCTTGGGTACGGGACGGGGACAGCCCCAGCATTTT | CASSLGTGRGQPQHF
NA | NA | TRBJ2-7 | TRBV27 | 16 | TGTGCCAGCAGTTTGTTCCCAGGGTGGGAGTCCTACGAGCAGTACTTC | CASSLFPGWESYEQYF
NA | NA | TRBJ2-5 | TRBV2 | 14 | TGTGCCAGCAGCATGGACAGCGGGTCGGAGACCCAGTACTTC | CASSMDSGSETQYF
TRBD2 | NA | TRBJ2-1 | TRBV20-1 | 14 | TGCAGTGCTAGTAGGACTAGCTCCTACAATGAGCAGTTCTTC | CSASRTSSYNEQFF
TRBD1 | NA | TRBJ2-7 | TRBV19 | 14 | TGTGCCAGTAGTACTGGACAGGGGGTGAGGGAGCAGTACTTC | CASSTGQGVREQYF
NA | NA | TRBJ1-1 | TRBV28 | 16 | TGTGCCAGCAGTTTATTAGGTTGGCGAGGGGACACTGAAGCTTTCTTT | CASSLLGWRGDTEAFF
NA | NA | TRBJ1-5 | TRBV27 | 14 | TGTGCCAGCAGTTTCCTAGCCGGTAGTCAGCCCCAGCATTTT | CASSFLAGSQPQHF
NA | NA | TRBJ1-2 | TRBV5-6 | 12 | TGTGCCAGCAGCTTGGGGGGATATGGCTACACCTTC | CASSLGGYGYTF
NA | NA | TRBJ2-7 | TRBV30 | 11 | TGTGCCCGCGGACAGACCCACGAGCAGTACTTC | CARGQTHEQYF
NA | NA | TRBJ2-7 | TRBV27 | 16 | TGTGCCAGCAGTTTATCGGTCGGGGAAAGGCCCTACGAGCAGTACTTC | CASSLSVGERPYEQYF
NA | NA | TRBJ1-5 | TRBV10-1 | 13 | TGCGCCAGCAGTCAGACGGGAAATCAGCCCCAGCATTTT | CASSQTGNQPQHF